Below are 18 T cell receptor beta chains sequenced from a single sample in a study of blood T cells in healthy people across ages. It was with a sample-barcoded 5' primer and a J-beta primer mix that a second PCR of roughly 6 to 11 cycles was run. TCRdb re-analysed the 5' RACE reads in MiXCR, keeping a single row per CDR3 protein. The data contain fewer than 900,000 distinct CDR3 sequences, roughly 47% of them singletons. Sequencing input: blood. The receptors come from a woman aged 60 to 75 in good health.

Here the CDR3 reads CASSPQATGGNGDTQYF. The CDR3, as DNA: TGTGCCAGCTCACCACAGGCGACAGGGGGCAATGGAGATACGCAGTATTTT. This chain joins TRBV18 and TRBJ2-3; 10 bases agree with TRBD1. This CDR3 spans 17 amino acids. V gave up 1 base and J gave up 5 bases; unmatched junction bases: 9. Germline CDR1 and CDR2: KGHSH and LQKENI.

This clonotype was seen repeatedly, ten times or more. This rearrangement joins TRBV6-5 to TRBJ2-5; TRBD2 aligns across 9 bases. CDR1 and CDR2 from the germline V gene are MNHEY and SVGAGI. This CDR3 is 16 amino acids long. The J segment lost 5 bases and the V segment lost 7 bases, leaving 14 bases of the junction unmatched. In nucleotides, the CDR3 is TGTGCCAGCACCCGGGGTAGCGGGGGAGTTTTGGAGACCCAGTACTTC. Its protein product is CASTRGSGGVLETQYF.

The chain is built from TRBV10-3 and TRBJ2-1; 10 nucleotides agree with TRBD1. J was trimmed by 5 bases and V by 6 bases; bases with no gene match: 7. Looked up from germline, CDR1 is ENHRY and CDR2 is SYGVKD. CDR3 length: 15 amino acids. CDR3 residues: CAIRPRTGGNNEQFF. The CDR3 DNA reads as TGTGCCATCAGACCGAGGACAGGGGGTAACAATGAGCAGTTCTTC.

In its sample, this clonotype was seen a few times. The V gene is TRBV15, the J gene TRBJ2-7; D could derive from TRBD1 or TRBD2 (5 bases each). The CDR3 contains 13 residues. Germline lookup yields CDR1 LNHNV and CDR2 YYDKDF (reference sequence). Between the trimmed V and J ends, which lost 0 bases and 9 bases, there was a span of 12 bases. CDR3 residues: CATSRDRDPGQYF. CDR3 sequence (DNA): TGTGCCACCAGCAGAGATCGGGACCCCGGGCAGTACTTC.

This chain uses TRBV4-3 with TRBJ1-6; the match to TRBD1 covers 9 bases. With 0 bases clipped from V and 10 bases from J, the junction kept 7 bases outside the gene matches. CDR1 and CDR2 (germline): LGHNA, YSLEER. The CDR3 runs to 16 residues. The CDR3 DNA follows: TGCGCCAGCAGCCAAGATCTAACAGGGGGCATATCACCCCTCCACTTT. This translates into CASSQDLTGGISPLHF.

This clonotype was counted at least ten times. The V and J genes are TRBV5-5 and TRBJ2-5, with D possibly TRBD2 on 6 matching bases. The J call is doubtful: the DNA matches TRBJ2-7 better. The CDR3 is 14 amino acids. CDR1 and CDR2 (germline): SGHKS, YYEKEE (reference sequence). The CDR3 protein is CASSLRGFVDEQYF. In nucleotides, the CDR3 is TGTGCCAGCAGCTTGCGGGGGTTCGTGGACGAGCAGTACTTC.

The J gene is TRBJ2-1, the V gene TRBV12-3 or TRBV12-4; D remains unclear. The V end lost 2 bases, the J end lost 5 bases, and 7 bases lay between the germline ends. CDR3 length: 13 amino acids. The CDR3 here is CASSLINNNEQFF. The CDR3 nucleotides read TGTGCCAGCAGTTTAATCAATAACAATGAGCAGTTCTTC.

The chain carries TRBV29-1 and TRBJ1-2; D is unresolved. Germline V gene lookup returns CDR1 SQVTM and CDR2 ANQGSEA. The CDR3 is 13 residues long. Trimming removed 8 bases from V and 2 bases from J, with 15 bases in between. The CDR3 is CSTTGRQNYGYTF. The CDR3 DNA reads TGCAGCACCACCGGGAGGCAAAACTATGGCTACACCTTC.

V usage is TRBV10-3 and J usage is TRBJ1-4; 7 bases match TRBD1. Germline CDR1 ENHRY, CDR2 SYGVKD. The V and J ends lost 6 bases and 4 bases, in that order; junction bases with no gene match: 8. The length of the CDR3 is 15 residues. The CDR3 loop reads CAISPSTGSNEKLFF. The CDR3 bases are TGTGCCATCAGCCCTTCGACAGGGAGTAATGAAAAACTGTTTTTT.

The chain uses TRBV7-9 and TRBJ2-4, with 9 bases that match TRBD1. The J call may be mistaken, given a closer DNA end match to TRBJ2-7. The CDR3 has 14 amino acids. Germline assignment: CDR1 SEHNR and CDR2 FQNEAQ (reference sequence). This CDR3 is CASSQGQGSHEQYF. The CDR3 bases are TGTGCCAGCAGCCAGGGACAGGGTTCCCACGAGCAGTACTTC.

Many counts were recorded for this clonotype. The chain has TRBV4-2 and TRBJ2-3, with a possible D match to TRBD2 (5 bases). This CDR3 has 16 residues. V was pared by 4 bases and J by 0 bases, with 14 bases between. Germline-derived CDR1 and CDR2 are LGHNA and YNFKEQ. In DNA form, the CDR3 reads TGTGCCAGCAGCCCCCAGTGGAGGACTAGCACAGATACGCAGTATTTT. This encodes CASSPQWRTSTDTQYF.

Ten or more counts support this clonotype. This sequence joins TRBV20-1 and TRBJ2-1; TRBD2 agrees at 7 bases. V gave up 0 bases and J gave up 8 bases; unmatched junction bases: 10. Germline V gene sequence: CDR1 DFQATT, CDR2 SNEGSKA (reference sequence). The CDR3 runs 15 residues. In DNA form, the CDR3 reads TGCAGTGCTAGAGATTTAAAGTCGGGGAGGGATGAGCAGTTCTTC. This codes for CSARDLKSGRDEQFF.

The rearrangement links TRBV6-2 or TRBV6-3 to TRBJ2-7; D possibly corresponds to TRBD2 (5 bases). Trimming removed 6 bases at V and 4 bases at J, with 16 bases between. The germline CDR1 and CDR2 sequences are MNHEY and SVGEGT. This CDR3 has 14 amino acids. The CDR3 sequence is CASRPGLRIYEQYF. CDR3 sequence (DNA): TGTGCCAGCAGACCCGGACTGCGTATTTACGAGCAGTACTTC.

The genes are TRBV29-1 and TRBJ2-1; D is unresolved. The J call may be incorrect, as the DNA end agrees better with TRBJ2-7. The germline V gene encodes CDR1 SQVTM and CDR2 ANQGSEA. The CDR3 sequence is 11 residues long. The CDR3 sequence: CSVGITGEQYF. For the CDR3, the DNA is TGCAGCGTTGGAATTACGGGCGAGCAGTACTTC.

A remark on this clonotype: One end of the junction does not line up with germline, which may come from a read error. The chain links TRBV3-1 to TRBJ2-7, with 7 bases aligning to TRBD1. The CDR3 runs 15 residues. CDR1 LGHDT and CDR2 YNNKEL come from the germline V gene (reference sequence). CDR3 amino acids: CAGSQDLTGSYEQYF. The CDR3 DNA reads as TGTGCCGGCAGCCAAGATCTGACAGGGAGCTACGAGCAGTACTTC.

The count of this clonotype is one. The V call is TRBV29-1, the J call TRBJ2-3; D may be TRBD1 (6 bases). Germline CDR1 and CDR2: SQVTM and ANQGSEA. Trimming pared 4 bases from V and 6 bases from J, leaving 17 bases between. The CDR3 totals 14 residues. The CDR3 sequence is CSVARNRVQDTQYF. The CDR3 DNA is TGCAGCGTTGCCCGTAACAGGGTACAGGATACGCAGTATTTT.

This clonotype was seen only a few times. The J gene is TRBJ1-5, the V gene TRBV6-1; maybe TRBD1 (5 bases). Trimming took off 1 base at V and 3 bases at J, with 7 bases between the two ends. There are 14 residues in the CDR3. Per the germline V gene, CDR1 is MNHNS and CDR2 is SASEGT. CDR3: CASSEVRANQPQHF. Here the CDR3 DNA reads TGTGCCAGCAGTGAAGTCAGGGCCAATCAGCCCCAGCATTTT.

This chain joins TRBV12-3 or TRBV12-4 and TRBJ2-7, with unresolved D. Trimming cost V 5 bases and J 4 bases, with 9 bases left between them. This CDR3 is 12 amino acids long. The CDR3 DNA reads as TGTGCCAGCAGTACTAACAAGTACGAGCAGTACTTC. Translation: CASSTNKYEQYF.